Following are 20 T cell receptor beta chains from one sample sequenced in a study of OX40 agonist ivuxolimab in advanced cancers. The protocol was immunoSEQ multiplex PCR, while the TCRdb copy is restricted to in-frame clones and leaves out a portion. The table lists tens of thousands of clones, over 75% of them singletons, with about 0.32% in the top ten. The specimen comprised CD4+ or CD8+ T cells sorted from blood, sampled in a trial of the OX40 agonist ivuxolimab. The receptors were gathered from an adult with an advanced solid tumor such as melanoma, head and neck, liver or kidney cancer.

The CDR3 region has the DNA TGTGCCAGCAGCCCTGACAGGGTGAGGGTCACTGAAGCTTTCTTT. Encoded protein: CASSPDRVRVTEAFF. The chain is built from TRBV4-2 and TRBJ1-1, with TRBD1 matching 7 bases. The trim removed 4 bases at V and 4 bases at J, leaving 9 bases unmatched. Germline V lookup: CDR1 LGHNA, CDR2 YNFKEQ. CDR3 length equals 15 residues.

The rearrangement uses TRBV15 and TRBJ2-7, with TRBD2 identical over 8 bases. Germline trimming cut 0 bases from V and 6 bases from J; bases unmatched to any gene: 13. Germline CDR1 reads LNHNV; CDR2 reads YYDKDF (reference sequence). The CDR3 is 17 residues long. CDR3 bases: TGTGCCACCAGCAGAGATACAGCGGGGGAGTTTGTTGGCGAGCAGTACTTC. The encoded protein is CATSRDTAGEFVGEQYF.

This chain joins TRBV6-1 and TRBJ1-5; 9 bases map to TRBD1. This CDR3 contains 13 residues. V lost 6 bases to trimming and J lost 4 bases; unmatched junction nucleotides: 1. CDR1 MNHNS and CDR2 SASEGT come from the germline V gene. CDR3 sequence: CASRGQGNQPQHF. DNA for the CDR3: TGTGCCAGCAGGGGACAGGGTAATCAGCCCCAGCATTTT.

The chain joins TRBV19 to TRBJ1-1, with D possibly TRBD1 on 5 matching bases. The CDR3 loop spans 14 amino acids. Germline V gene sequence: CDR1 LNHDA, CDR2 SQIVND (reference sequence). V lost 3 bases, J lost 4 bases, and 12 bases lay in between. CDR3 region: CASSMGETLTEAFF. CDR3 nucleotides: TGTGCCAGTAGTATGGGGGAAACCCTCACTGAAGCTTTCTTT.

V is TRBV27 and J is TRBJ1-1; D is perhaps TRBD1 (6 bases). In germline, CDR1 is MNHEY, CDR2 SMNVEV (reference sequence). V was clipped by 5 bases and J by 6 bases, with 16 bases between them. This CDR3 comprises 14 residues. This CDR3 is CASSRAGGAAEAFF. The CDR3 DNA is TGTGCCAGCAGTCGAGCTGGGGGCGCAGCTGAAGCTTTCTTT.

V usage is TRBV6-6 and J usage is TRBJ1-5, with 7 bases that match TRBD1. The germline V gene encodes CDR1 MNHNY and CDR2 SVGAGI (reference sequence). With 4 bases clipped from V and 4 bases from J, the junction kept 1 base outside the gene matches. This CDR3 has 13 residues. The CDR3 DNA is TGTGCCAGCAGTTTACAGGGGAATCAGCCCCAGCATTTT. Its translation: CASSLQGNQPQHF.

CDR3 nucleotides: TGTGCCAGCAGGCCGGAGGGTAGAAATTCACCCCTCCACTTT. This gives the protein CASRPEGRNSPLHF. This chain joins TRBV6-4 and TRBJ1-6; no reliable D call. This CDR3 has 14 amino acids. Germline lookup yields CDR1 MRHNA and CDR2 SNTAGT. Trimming removed 6 bases at V and 7 bases at J, with 13 bases between.

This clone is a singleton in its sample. As DNA, the CDR3 is TGTGCCAGCAGTCCGTTAACTCCCGATACGCAGTATTTT. Translating it yields CASSPLTPDTQYF. The chain is built from TRBV2 and TRBJ2-3; D gene uncertain. The CDR3 is made up of 13 amino acids. V lost 5 bases and J lost 6, with 12 bases in between. The V gene's germline CDR1 is SNHLY and CDR2 FYNNEI.

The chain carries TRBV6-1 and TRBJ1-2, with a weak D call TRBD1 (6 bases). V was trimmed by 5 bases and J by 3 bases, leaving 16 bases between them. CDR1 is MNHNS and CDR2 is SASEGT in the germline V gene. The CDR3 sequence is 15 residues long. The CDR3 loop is CASSNGTPGDYGYTF. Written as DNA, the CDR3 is TGTGCCAGCAGTAATGGGACACCCGGAGACTATGGCTACACCTTC.

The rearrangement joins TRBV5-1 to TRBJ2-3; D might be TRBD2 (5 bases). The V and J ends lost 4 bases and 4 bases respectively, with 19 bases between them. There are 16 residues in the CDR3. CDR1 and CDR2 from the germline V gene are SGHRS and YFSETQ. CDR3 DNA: TGCGCCAGCAGCCTTCCCGAAGGGAGCAACTCAGATACGCAGTATTTT. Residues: CASSLPEGSNSDTQYF.

This CDR3 reads CASSESGGREKLFF. CDR3 DNA: TGTGCCAGCAGTGAATCAGGGGGAAGGGAAAAACTGTTTTTT. The chain combines TRBV25-1 with TRBJ1-4; the match to TRBD1 covers 7 bases. CDR1 is MGHDK, CDR2 SYGVNS, per germline. With 1 base clipped from V and 8 bases from J, the junction kept 4 bases outside the gene matches. The CDR3 has 14 amino acids. The entire variable domain, with the rest obtained from reference TRBV25-1 and TRBJ1-4, is as follows: EADIYQTPRYLVIGTGKKITLECSQTMGHDKMYWYQQDPGMELHLIHYSYGVNSTEKGDLSSESTVSRIRTEHFPLTLESARPSHTSQYLCASSESGGREKLFFGSGTQLSVL.

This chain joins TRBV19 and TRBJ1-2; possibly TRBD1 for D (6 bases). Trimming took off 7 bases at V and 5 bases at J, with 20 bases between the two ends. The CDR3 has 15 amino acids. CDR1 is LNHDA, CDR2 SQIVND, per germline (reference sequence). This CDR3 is CASTNRAQTFYGYTF. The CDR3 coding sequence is TGTGCCAGTACGAACAGGGCGCAGACCTTTTATGGCTACACCTTC. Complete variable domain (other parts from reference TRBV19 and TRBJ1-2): DGGITQSPKYLFRKEGQNVTLSCEQNLNHDAMYWYRQDPGQGLRLIYYSQIVNDFQKGDIAEGYSVSREKKESFPLTVTSAQKNPTAFYLCASTNRAQTFYGYTFGSGTRLTVV.

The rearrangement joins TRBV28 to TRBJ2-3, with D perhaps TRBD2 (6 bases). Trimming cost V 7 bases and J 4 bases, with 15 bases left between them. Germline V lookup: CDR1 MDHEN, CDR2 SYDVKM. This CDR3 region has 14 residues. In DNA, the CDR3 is TGTGCCAGCAACTTTGGGGGGTCTTCAGATACGCAGTATTTT. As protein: CASNFGGSSDTQYF. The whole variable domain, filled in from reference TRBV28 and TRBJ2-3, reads DVKVTQSSRYLVKRTGEKVFLECVQDMDHENMFWYRQDPGLGLRLIYFSYDVKMKEKGDIPEGYSVSREKKERFSLILESASTNQTSMYLCASNFGGSSDTQYFGPGTRLTVL.

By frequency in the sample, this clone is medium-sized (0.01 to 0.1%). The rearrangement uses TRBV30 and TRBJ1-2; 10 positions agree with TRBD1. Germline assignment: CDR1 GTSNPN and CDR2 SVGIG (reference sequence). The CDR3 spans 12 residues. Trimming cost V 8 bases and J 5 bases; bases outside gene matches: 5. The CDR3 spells CAEGQGRYGYTF. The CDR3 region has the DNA TGTGCCGAGGGACAGGGGAGGTATGGCTACACCTTC.

CDR3 protein: CASSEKTGNRNYEQYF. The CDR3 region has the DNA TGTGCCAGCAGTGAAAAGACAGGGAATCGTAACTACGAGCAGTACTTC. V gene TRBV6-1 combines with J gene TRBJ2-7; 7 bases align to TRBD1. The CDR3 consists of 16 residues. CDR1 MNHNS and CDR2 SASEGT come from the germline V gene. V shed 2 bases, J shed 3 bases, and the junction held 10 bases outside the gene matches.

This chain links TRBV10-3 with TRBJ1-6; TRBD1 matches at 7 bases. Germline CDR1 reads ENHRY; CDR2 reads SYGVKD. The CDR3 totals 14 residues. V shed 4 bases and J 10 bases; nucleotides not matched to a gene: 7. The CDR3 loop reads CAISASTGESPLHF. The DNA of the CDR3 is TGTGCCATCAGTGCTAGTACAGGGGAGTCACCCCTCCACTTT.

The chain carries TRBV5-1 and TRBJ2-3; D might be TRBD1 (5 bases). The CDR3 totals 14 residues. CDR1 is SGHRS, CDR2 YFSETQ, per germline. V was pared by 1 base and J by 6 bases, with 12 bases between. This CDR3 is CASSLIAGLDTQYF. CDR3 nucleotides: TGCGCCAGCAGCTTGATCGCAGGGCTTGATACGCAGTATTTT. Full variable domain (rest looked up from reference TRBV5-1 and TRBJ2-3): KAGVTQTPRYLIKTRGQQVTLSCSPISGHRSVSWYQQTPGQGLQFLFEYFSETQRNKGNFPGRFSGRQFSNSRSEMNVSTLELGDSALYLCASSLIAGLDTQYFGPGTRLTVL.

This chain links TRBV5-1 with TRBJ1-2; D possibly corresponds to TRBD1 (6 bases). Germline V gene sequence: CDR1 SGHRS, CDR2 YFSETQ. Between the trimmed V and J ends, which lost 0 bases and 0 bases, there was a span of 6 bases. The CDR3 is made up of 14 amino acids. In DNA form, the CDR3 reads TGCGCCAGCAGCTTGGGACAGGCTAACTATGGCTACACCTTC. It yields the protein CASSLGQANYGYTF.

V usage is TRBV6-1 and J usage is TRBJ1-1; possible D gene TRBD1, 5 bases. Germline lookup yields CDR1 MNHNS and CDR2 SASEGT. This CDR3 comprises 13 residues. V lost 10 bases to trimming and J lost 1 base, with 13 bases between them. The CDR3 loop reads CATGASGNTEAFF. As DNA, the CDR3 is TGTGCCACCGGGGCCTCAGGGAACACTGAAGCTTTCTTT.

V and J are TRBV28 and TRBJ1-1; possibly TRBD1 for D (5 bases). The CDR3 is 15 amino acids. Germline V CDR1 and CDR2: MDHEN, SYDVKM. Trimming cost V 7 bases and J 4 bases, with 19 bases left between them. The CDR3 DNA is TGTGCCAGCACCTCCCTGGGGGTGGGAGGCACTGAAGCTTTCTTT. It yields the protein CASTSLGVGGTEAFF.